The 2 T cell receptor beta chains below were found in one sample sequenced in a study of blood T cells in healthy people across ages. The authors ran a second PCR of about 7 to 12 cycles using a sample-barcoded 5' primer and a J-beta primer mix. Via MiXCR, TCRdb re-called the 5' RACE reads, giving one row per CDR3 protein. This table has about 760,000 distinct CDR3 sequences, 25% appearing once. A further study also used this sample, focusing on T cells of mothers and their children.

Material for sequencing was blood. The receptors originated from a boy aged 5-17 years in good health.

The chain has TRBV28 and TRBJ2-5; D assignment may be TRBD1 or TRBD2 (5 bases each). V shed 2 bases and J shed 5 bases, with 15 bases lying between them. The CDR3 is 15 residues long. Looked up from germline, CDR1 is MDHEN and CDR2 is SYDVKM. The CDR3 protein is CASSLIRDQEETQYF. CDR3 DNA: TGTGCCAGCAGTTTAATCCGGGACCAGGAGGAGACCCAGTACTTC.

This CDR3 reads CASSYGTVWANSPLHF. CDR3 DNA sequence: TGTGCCAGCAGTTACGGAACGGTCTGGGCGAATTCACCCCTCCACTTT. The chain joins TRBV6-5 to TRBJ1-6, with unresolved D. CDR3 size: 16 residues. From germline, CDR1 is MNHEY and CDR2 SVGAGI. Trimming stripped 2 bases from V and 7 bases from J, with 15 bases between.